A single sample gave rise to the 9 T cell receptor beta chains below, sequenced in a study of control samples from healthy donors and cancer patients. Generated by immunoSEQ multiplex PCR, the TCRdb table keeps only in-frame clones and is missing some. There are roughly 400,000 clones in the sample; around 90% occur only once, and around 6.8% lies in the top ten. Sequenced input: PBMCs. Every receptor here comes from a man aged 35 to 55 with head and neck cancer.

The chain has TRBV7-9 and TRBJ1-2; D is uncertain. Trimming took off 11 bases at V and 4 bases at J, with 14 bases between the two ends. The CDR3 extends over 12 amino acids. In germline, CDR1 is SEHNR, CDR2 FQNEAQ (reference sequence). The CDR3 DNA follows: TGTGCCCTAGAAGGGCCTGGCTATGGCTACACCTTC. Its translation is CALEGPGYGYTF.

The chain has TRBV6-4 and TRBJ1-2; D is uncertain. CDR1 and CDR2 from the germline V gene are MRHNA and SNTAGT. Trimming removed 3 bases at V and 4 bases at J, with 12 bases between. This CDR3 contains 14 residues. CDR3 sequence reads: CASSENPAGYGYTF. The CDR3 nucleotides are TGTGCCAGCAGTGAAAATCCCGCGGGCTATGGCTACACCTTC.

The chain carries TRBV10-3 and TRBJ1-2; D gene uncertain. The ends were cut back, 4 bases at V and 2 bases at J, with 8 bases in the middle. Germline-derived CDR1 and CDR2 are ENHRY and SYGVKD. The CDR3 is 13 residues long. CDR3 sequence (DNA): TGTGCCATCAGTGTTGGGCAGAACTATGGCTACACCTTC. Protein: CAISVGQNYGYTF.

This clone was seen a single time. This chain joins TRBV5-1 and TRBJ1-1, with D possibly matching TRBD1 (6 bases). Trimming cost V 1 base and J 1 base, with 11 bases left between them. CDR3 length equals 15 residues. Germline V gives CDR1 SGHRS, CDR2 YFSETQ. CDR3 residues: CASSLSGATNTEAFF. DNA of the CDR3: TGCGCCAGCAGCTTGTCGGGGGCCACGAACACTGAAGCTTTCTTT. Together with reference TRBV5-1 and TRBJ1-1, the CDR3 gives the full variable domain: KAGVTQTPRYLIKTRGQQVTLSCSPISGHRSVSWYQQTPGQGLQFLFEYFSETQRNKGNFPGRFSGRQFSNSRSEMNVSTLELGDSALYLCASSLSGATNTEAFFGQGTRLTVV.

This sequence joins TRBV5-1 and TRBJ2-3; D is undetermined. Germline V gives CDR1 SGHRS, CDR2 YFSETQ. Deletions cut 4 bases from V and 2 bases from J, with 14 bases between. The CDR3 spans 15 residues. The CDR3 here is CASSTTPSHTDTQYF. Here the CDR3 DNA reads TGCGCCAGCAGCACGACACCTAGTCACACAGATACGCAGTATTTT.

V gene TRBV28 combines with J gene TRBJ1-5; a possible D gene is TRBD1 (5 bases). Germline V CDR1 and CDR2: MDHEN, SYDVKM. The CDR3 extends over 13 amino acids. The V gene lost 6 bases and the J gene lost 5 bases, with 11 bases spanning the gap. In DNA form, the CDR3 reads TGTGCCAGCAGCAGGGACGTAGATCAGCCCCAGCATTTT. Translated, it gives CASSRDVDQPQHF.

The chain combines TRBV27 with TRBJ1-4, with D unclear. The germline V gene encodes CDR1 MNHEY and CDR2 SMNVEV (reference sequence). The CDR3 runs 16 residues. V was trimmed by 5 bases and J by 0 bases, leaving 13 bases between them. The CDR3: CASSIQASATNEKLFF. In DNA form, the CDR3 reads TGTGCCAGCAGTATCCAGGCCTCTGCAACTAATGAAAAACTGTTTTTT.

V gene TRBV9 combines with J gene TRBJ2-2; D call uncertain. Germline-derived CDR1 and CDR2 are SGDLS and YYNGEE. Deletions cut 0 bases from V and 0 bases from J, with 6 bases between. The CDR3 runs to 15 residues. The CDR3 is CASSVAGSNTGELFF. CDR3 sequence (DNA): TGTGCCAGCAGCGTAGCGGGTTCGAACACCGGGGAGCTGTTTTTT.

The gene calls are TRBV4-1 and TRBJ2-7, with TRBD1 matching 8 bases. The germline CDR1 and CDR2 sequences are MGHRA and YSYEKL. The junction had 13 bases not matched to a gene; V was cut back by 3 bases and J by 3 bases. This CDR3 is 17 amino acids long. The CDR3 coding sequence is TGCGCCAGCAGCCAGAATGCTGGACAGGGCGTGTACTACGAGCAGTACTTC. Translated, it gives CASSQNAGQGVYYEQYF.